The 8 T cell receptor beta chains below were found in one sample sequenced in a study of shared clonotypes between healthy human individuals. Assay: immunoSEQ multiplex PCR; the TCRdb copy retains only in-frame clones and omits some. The table lists about 2 million clones, approximately 94% of them singletons, with 1.1% in the top ten. Naivety among CD8 cells was defined by CD45RO negativity and positive CCR7 selection, thereby excluding terminally differentiated effector memory CD45RA+ cells. Sequencing input: naive CD8+ T cells sorted from blood. These receptors were obtained from a man younger than 35 in good health.

The CDR3 DNA is TGTGCCAGCAGTGGTTCTCCGGAGACAGGGAAAGTGGGGACTGAAGCTTTCTTT. It is translated as CASSGSPETGKVGTEAFF. V gene TRBV2 combines with J gene TRBJ1-1, with TRBD1 matching over 7 bases. V shed 4 bases and J 5 bases; nucleotides not matched to a gene: 19. The CDR3 totals 18 residues. Germline-derived CDR1 and CDR2 are SNHLY and FYNNEI.

The chain couples TRBV27 to TRBJ2-3; TRBD1 is a possible D gene (6 bases). V was clipped by 8 bases and J by 7 bases, with 19 bases between them. Per germline, CDR1 MNHEY and CDR2 SMNVEV (reference sequence). This CDR3 contains 14 residues. The chain's CDR3 is CASSTTPDRHTQYF. The CDR3 DNA sequence: TGTGCCAGCTCGACGACCCCCGACAGGCATACGCAGTATTTT.

V gene TRBV11-2 combines with J gene TRBJ2-2; the match to TRBD1 covers 7 bases. From germline, CDR1 is SGHAT and CDR2 FQNNGV. Trimming removed 2 bases from V and 7 bases from J; junction bases left unmatched: 10. The CDR3 runs to 16 residues. The CDR3 nucleotides read TGTGCCAGCAGCTTATATTTAGGGGGCGCTAACGGGGAGCTGTTTTTT. Its protein is CASSLYLGGANGELFF.

Of note for this clone: Different DNA sequences within this sample yield the same CDR3. The chain carries TRBV6-5 and TRBJ2-7; TRBD2 matches 10 bases. The CDR3 totals 15 residues. The junction had 6 bases not matched to a gene; V was cut back by 2 bases and J by 5 bases. CDR1 is MNHEY and CDR2 is SVGAGI in the germline V gene. CDR3 coding DNA: TGTGCCAGCAGTTACGAGCTAGCGGGAGTGGACGAGCAGTACTTC. Its translation is CASSYELAGVDEQYF.

The chain recombines TRBV5-4 with TRBJ2-1, with TRBD1 matching over 9 bases. V lost 4 bases to trimming and J lost 3 bases; unmatched junction nucleotides: 8. Per the germline V gene, CDR1 is SGHNT and CDR2 is YYREEE (reference sequence). This CDR3 is built from 16 residues. For the CDR3, the DNA is TGTGCCAGCAGCCCTCGGGGGGACAGGGTCTACAATGAGCAGTTCTTC. Its translation is CASSPRGDRVYNEQFF.

This chain uses TRBV7-9 with TRBJ1-4, with 9 nucleotides matching TRBD1. This CDR3 is 16 amino acids long. Germline V gene lookup returns CDR1 SEHNR and CDR2 FQNEAQ (reference sequence). V dropped 3 bases and J dropped 6; count of bases not matched to a gene: 8. Here the CDR3 DNA reads TGTGCCAGCAGCTTCGGTCGGGACAGGGTTTATGAAAAACTGTTTTTT. Protein sequence: CASSFGRDRVYEKLFF. The full variable domain, its missing parts supplied by reference TRBV7-9 and TRBJ1-4, is DTGVSQNPRHKITKRGQNVTFRCDPISEHNRLYWYRQTLGQGPEFLTYFQNEAQLEKSRLLSDRFSAERPKGSFSTLEIQRTEQGDSAMYLCASSFGRDRVYEKLFFGSGTQLSVL.

The chain recombines TRBV6-6 with TRBJ1-5; D remains ambiguous. V was clipped by 0 bases and J by 6 bases, with 3 bases between them. There are 12 residues in the CDR3. The germline V gene encodes CDR1 MNHNY and CDR2 SVGAGI (reference sequence). CDR3 residues: CASSYSSQPQHF. CDR3 DNA sequence: TGTGCCAGCAGTTACTCCTCTCAGCCCCAGCATTTT.

In the case of this clone: The same CDR3 can be traced to other DNA sequences in this sample. CDR3 amino acids: CASSATSGSYEQYF. The CDR3 DNA reads TGTGCCAGTAGCGCAACTAGCGGGAGCTACGAGCAGTACTTC. V usage is TRBV19 and J usage is TRBJ2-7; TRBD2 agrees at 11 bases. The V gene's germline CDR1 is LNHDA and CDR2 SQIVND (reference sequence). Losses at the gene ends were 6 bases for V and 3 bases for J; bases not matched to a gene: 4. The CDR3 spans 14 residues. The full variable domain, completed using reference TRBV19 and TRBJ2-7, is DGGITQSPKYLFRKEGQNVTLSCEQNLNHDAMYWYRQDPGQGLRLIYYSQIVNDFQKGDIAEGYSVSREKKESFPLTVTSAQKNPTAFYLCASSATSGSYEQYFGPGTRLTVT.